These 8 T cell receptor beta chains originate from one sample sequenced in a study of OX40 agonist ivuxolimab in advanced cancers. The data were produced by immunoSEQ multiplex PCR, yet TCRdb's version contains in-frame clones alone and is incomplete. The sample lists 60,000 to 75,000 clones; 80% were seen once. The sequences come from CD4+ or CD8+ T cells sorted from blood, collected in a trial of the OX40 agonist ivuxolimab. All receptors derive from an adult with an advanced solid tumor such as melanoma, head and neck, liver or kidney cancer.

V is TRBV4-1 and J is TRBJ1-2; a weak D match, TRBD1 (6 bases). The germline V gene has CDR1 MGHRA and CDR2 YSYEKL. The V end lost 1 base, the J end lost 2 bases, and 17 bases lay between the germline ends. This CDR3 spans 17 amino acids. CDR3 in amino acids: CASSQVLYQTGNYGYTF. As DNA, the CDR3 is TGCGCCAGCAGCCAAGTATTATACCAGACAGGAAACTATGGCTACACCTTC.

The CDR3 is CASKTALNTEAFF. The CDR3 DNA is TGTGCCAGCAAGACAGCTTTGAACACTGAAGCTTTCTTT. V and J are TRBV27 and TRBJ1-1, with D perhaps matching TRBD1 (5 bases). This CDR3 is 13 amino acids long. V was shortened by 7 bases and J by 0 bases, with 9 bases between the two germline ends. Germline assignment: CDR1 MNHEY and CDR2 SMNVEV (reference sequence).

This sequence joins TRBV5-4 and TRBJ2-1, with D perhaps matching TRBD2 (6 bases). Trimming left V 5 bases short and J 9 bases short, with 21 bases between. This CDR3 comprises 15 residues. The V gene's germline CDR1 is SGHNT and CDR2 YYREEE (reference sequence). CDR3 sequence: CASRGSGEVSGEQFF. In DNA, the CDR3 is TGTGCCAGCAGGGGGTCGGGGGAAGTATCGGGTGAGCAGTTCTTC.

This chain connects TRBV27 to TRBJ1-4; D is unclear. V was trimmed by 0 bases and J by 3 bases, leaving 5 bases between them. Germline CDR1 reads MNHEY; CDR2 reads SMNVEV (reference sequence). The CDR3 is 14 residues long. The CDR3 region has the DNA TGTGCCAGCAGTTTATCGGGTGCTAATGAAAAACTGTTTTTT. This codes for CASSLSGANEKLFF.

This clone was seen more than once but under ten times. The J gene is TRBJ1-2, the V gene TRBV7-6; tentatively, D is TRBD1 (6 bases). Trimming took 4 bases from V and 4 from J, leaving 10 bases between them. The CDR3 runs to 13 residues. Germline V gives CDR1 SGHVS, CDR2 FNYEAQ. The CDR3 DNA sequence: TGTGCCAGCAGCTCGGACAGCCGCTATGGCTACACCTTC. Translation: CASSSDSRYGYTF.

V and J are TRBV7-9 and TRBJ1-5, with a possible D match to TRBD1 (6 bases). Germline-derived CDR1 and CDR2 are SEHNR and FQNEAQ (reference sequence). This CDR3 comprises 15 residues. V was pared by 0 bases and J by 1 base, with 7 bases between. The CDR3 here is CASSLAGGSNQPQHF. The CDR3 DNA sequence: TGTGCCAGCAGCTTAGCAGGGGGAAGCAATCAGCCCCAGCATTTT.

Ten or more counts support this clone. The V call is TRBV5-1, the J call TRBJ2-2; the match to TRBD1 covers 7 bases. Germline V gene sequence: CDR1 SGHRS, CDR2 YFSETQ. The J segment lost 3 bases and the V segment lost 2 bases, leaving 1 base of the junction unmatched. CDR3 length equals 14 residues. CDR3 nucleotide sequence: TGCGCCAGCAGCTTAGGACAGGACACCGGGGAGCTGTTTTTT. It translates to CASSLGQDTGELFF.

This chain links TRBV19 with TRBJ1-2, with 10 bases identical to TRBD1. Trimming cost V 7 bases and J 4 bases; bases outside gene matches: 9. The CDR3 totals 15 residues. Looked up from germline, CDR1 is LNHDA and CDR2 is SQIVND (reference sequence). This CDR3 is CASTSRDRGFYGYTF. CDR3 coding DNA: TGTGCCAGTACTTCCAGGGACAGGGGATTCTATGGCTACACCTTC.